These 18 T cell receptor beta chains were sequenced from one sample in a study of T-cell memory formation after mild COVID-19. TCRdb re-derived calls from the 5' RACE reads in MiXCR, one entry per CDR3 protein. This table holds more than 300,000 distinct CDR3 sequences, about an eighth found once. The sequencing sample was made of PBMCs or a T cell subset sorted from them (not recorded which). Receptor source: a man aged 18-30 years who had mild COVID-19 (a few samples of this study predate the infection). Cell type and time point are not known.

This clonotype was detected a few times. CDR3 bases: TGTGCCAGCAGCCTTAGGGGGCAAGGGGAGCTGTTTTTT. Its translation is CASSLRGQGELFF. The chain employs TRBV11-1 and TRBJ2-2; 7 nucleotides align to TRBD1. Germline CDR1 SGHAT, CDR2 FQDESV (reference sequence). The junction had 5 bases not matched to a gene; V was cut back by 5 bases and J by 8 bases. This CDR3 is 13 amino acids long.

In its sample, this clonotype was seen many times. The chain is built from TRBV5-1 and TRBJ2-1; 11 nucleotides line up with TRBD2. Trimming removed 3 bases from V and 9 bases from J; junction bases left unmatched: 5. The germline gives CDR1 SGHRS, CDR2 YFSETQ. The CDR3 has 14 amino acids. DNA for the CDR3: TGCGCCAGCAGCTGGATAGCGGGGGGGAGTGAGCAGTTCTTC. Its protein product is CASSWIAGGSEQFF.

The chain couples TRBV4-3 to TRBJ2-3; TRBD2 agrees at 10 bases. Per germline, CDR1 LGHNA and CDR2 YSLEER. The V segment lost 4 bases and the J segment 1 base; nucleotides outside the gene matches: 5. The CDR3 consists of 16 residues. The CDR3 bases are TGCGCCAGCAGCCCAGAGCGGGGGGGTCGCACAGATACGCAGTATTTT. Translated, it gives CASSPERGGRTDTQYF.

The chain recombines TRBV15 with TRBJ1-1; D ambiguous. Germline V lookup: CDR1 LNHNV, CDR2 YYDKDF (reference sequence). CDR3 length: 15 residues. Trimming took 0 bases from V and 0 from J, leaving 8 bases between them. CDR3: CATSRDPVMNTEAFF. DNA of the CDR3: TGTGCCACCAGCAGAGACCCAGTCATGAACACTGAAGCTTTCTTT.

The V and J genes are TRBV20-1 and TRBJ1-2; D is undetermined. The CDR3 runs 13 residues. V was cut by 0 bases and J by 1 base, with 6 bases left in between. Germline V gene sequence: CDR1 DFQATT, CDR2 SNEGSKA (reference sequence). Here the CDR3 reads CSARDRINYGYTF. For the CDR3, the DNA is TGCAGTGCTAGAGATCGGATTAACTATGGCTACACCTTC.

This clonotype came up many times. The chain joins TRBV12-3 or TRBV12-4 to TRBJ2-3; D remains ambiguous. Trimming pared 6 bases from V and 0 bases from J, leaving 4 bases between. CDR3 length: 12 residues. CDR3 loop: CASRPSTDTQYF. DNA of the CDR3: TGTGCCAGCAGGCCAAGCACAGATACGCAGTATTTT.

The V call is TRBV20-1, the J call TRBJ2-5, with D perhaps matching TRBD2 (6 bases). Germline V gene lookup returns CDR1 DFQATT and CDR2 SNEGSKA (reference sequence). Between the trimmed V and J ends, which lost 3 bases and 2 bases, there was a span of 16 bases. This CDR3 region has 15 residues. The CDR3 reads CSARRTGTQQETQYF. The CDR3 DNA follows: TGCAGTGCTAGGAGAACGGGGACTCAACAAGAGACCCAGTACTTC.

In its sample, this clonotype was seen a few times. The chain carries TRBV14 and TRBJ2-7, with D hard to call. The germline V gene encodes CDR1 SGHDN and CDR2 FVKESK. Trimming took 2 bases from V and 0 from J, leaving 11 bases between them. This CDR3 contains 15 residues. The CDR3 reads CASSQRMFSSYEQYF. CDR3 DNA sequence: TGTGCCAGCAGCCAACGAATGTTCAGCTCCTACGAGCAGTACTTC.

The chain uses TRBV5-1 and TRBJ2-7, with D tentatively TRBD2 (5 bases). V lost 0 bases and J 7 bases, leaving 11 bases between the germline ends. The CDR3 has 13 amino acids. The V gene's germline CDR1 is SGHRS and CDR2 YFSETQ. The CDR3 here is CASSLEAGEEQYV. As DNA, the CDR3 is TGCGCCAGCAGCTTGGAAGCCGGGGAAGAGCAGTACGTC.

In this sample, this clonotype turned up a few times. The rearrangement links TRBV7-2 to TRBJ2-2, with D possibly TRBD2 on 6 matching bases. The ends were cut back, 2 bases at V and 7 bases at J, with 11 bases in the middle. This CDR3 has 14 residues. The germline V gene encodes CDR1 SGHTA and CDR2 FQGNSA. CDR3 protein: CASSLRLVGGELFF. The CDR3 nucleotides read TGTGCCAGCAGCTTAAGACTAGTCGGCGGGGAGCTGTTTTTT.

The chain couples TRBV6-1 to TRBJ1-2, with D unresolved. Germline CDR1 and CDR2: MNHNS and SASEGT. V lost 0 bases and J lost 4, with 9 bases in between. There are 14 residues in the CDR3. The DNA of the CDR3 is TGTGCCAGCAGTGAAGCCCTCCAGGCCTATGGCTACACCTTC. Its translation is CASSEALQAYGYTF.

The chain employs TRBV7-9 and TRBJ2-6, with a tentative D call TRBD1 (5 bases). V was trimmed by 5 bases and J by 0 bases, leaving 14 bases between them. This CDR3 region has 17 residues. Looked up from germline, CDR1 is SEHNR and CDR2 is FQNEAQ (reference sequence). CDR3 sequence (DNA): TGTGCCAGCAGCACACGACAGAGATACTCTGGGGCCAACGTCCTGACTTTC. It codes for CASSTRQRYSGANVLTF.

This sequence joins TRBV4-1 and TRBJ2-7, with no clear D. CDR1 and CDR2 from the germline V gene are MGHRA and YSYEKL. V was shortened by 6 bases and J by 0 bases, with 12 bases between the two germline ends. This CDR3 is 14 amino acids long. The CDR3 protein is CASRLLAASYEQYF. CDR3 nucleotide sequence: TGCGCCAGCAGACTCCTGGCGGCCTCCTACGAGCAGTACTTC.

The chain is built from TRBV12-3 or TRBV12-4 and TRBJ1-2; TRBD1 agrees at 10 bases. The junction had 7 bases not matched to a gene; V was cut back by 0 bases and J by 3 bases. The CDR3 has 17 amino acids. The CDR3 DNA follows: TGTGCCAGCAGTTTAGCAGGGACAGGGGACGAGGACTATGGCTACACCTTC. This encodes CASSLAGTGDEDYGYTF.

This clonotype was recorded only once. This chain connects TRBV28 to TRBJ1-2; unclear D gene. Germline CDR1 is MDHEN and CDR2 is SYDVKM. The CDR3 spans 13 residues. V lost 6 bases and J lost 5, with 13 bases in between. The CDR3 DNA reads TGTGCCAGCAGGTCAATGTCCGAGTATGGCTACACCTTC. The encoded protein is CASRSMSEYGYTF.

The rearrangement uses TRBV30 and TRBJ1-2; D unclear. V lost 4 bases to trimming and J lost 10 bases, with 10 bases between them. CDR3 length equals 10 residues. Germline CDR1 GTSNPN, CDR2 SVGIG (reference sequence). In nucleotides, the CDR3 is TGTGCCTGGATGGGTAGGGTCTACACCTTC. It translates to CAWMGRVYTF.

This clonotype was observed a few times. This rearrangement joins TRBV9 to TRBJ2-3; the D gene is possibly TRBD1 (6 bases). Germline V gene sequence: CDR1 SGDLS, CDR2 YYNGEE. Trimming took off 1 base at V and 8 bases at J, with 11 bases between the two ends. CDR3 length: 13 amino acids. The CDR3 nucleotides read TGTGCCAGCAGCGTACAGGGGTCGGCTACGCAGTATTTT. Translating it yields CASSVQGSATQYF.

The chain employs TRBV18 and TRBJ2-2; no firm D call. The germline V gene has CDR1 KGHSH and CDR2 LQKENI. The length of the CDR3 is 13 residues. The V end lost 1 base, the J end lost 8 bases, and 8 bases lay between the germline ends. In nucleotides, the CDR3 is TGTGCCAGCTCACCACGGAGTCCGGGGGAGCTGTTTTTT. This gives the protein CASSPRSPGELFF.